This is a list of T cell receptor beta chains from one sample in a study of technical replicates of blood from several donors. Libraries were prepared by immunoSEQ multiplex PCR; TCRdb keeps only in-frame clonotypes and omits some of them. The data show roughly 100,000 clones, approximately 96% seen once. The sequencing input was T cells isolated from PBMCs. These receptors were collected from a human donor in good health. The CDR3 runs from the conserved cysteine through the conserved F or W. The D gene is left open where the match is weak. The listing skips clone size in some rows; elsewhere it reads once, few, many or a size class.

cdr3_nt cdr3_aa v_call d_call clone_size j_call
TGCGCCAGCAGCCCGGCCCCCTACGGGGTGTTTCAAGAGACCCAGTACTTC CASSPAPYGVFQETQYF TRBV4-1 . . TRBJ2-5
TGCGCCAGCAGCTCAGGACAGGGGGTAGGCCAGCCCCAGCATTTT CASSSGQGVGQPQHF TRBV5-1 TRBD1 . TRBJ1-5
TGTGCCAGCAGCGTAGGAGGGTATGCGGGCCTCTACAATGAGCAGTTCTTC CASSVGGYAGLYNEQFF TRBV9 . . TRBJ2-1
TGTGCCTGGAGCGGGGAGTATCAGCCCCAGCATTTT CAWSGEYQPQHF TRBV30 . . TRBJ1-5
TGTGCCAGCGGTACTAGGCGGCCTATCACCGGGGAGCTGTTTTTT CASGTRRPITGELFF TRBV11-3 . . TRBJ2-2
TGTGCCAGCAGCCAAGATCGGACAGTCACTGAAGCTTTCTTT CASSQDRTVTEAFF TRBV4-2 . . TRBJ1-1
TGTGCCAGCAGTTACCCAAGGACAGGGCTGACAGATACGCAGTATTTT CASSYPRTGLTDTQYF TRBV6-6 TRBD1 once TRBJ2-3
TGTGCCAGCAGTGATACCGTCGCCCTCGGAGTCGGAAACACCATATATTTT CASSDTVALGVGNTIYF TRBV6-1 . . TRBJ1-3
TGCAGCGGGGGGTGGGGACAGGGGGATGGCTACACCTTC CSGGWGQGDGYTF TRBV29-1 TRBD1 once TRBJ1-2
TGTGCCAGCGGAATCTGGCGGGAGGTTTCCTACGAGCAGTACTTC CASGIWREVSYEQYF TRBV27 TRBD2 . TRBJ2-7
TGTGCCATCAGGGAGGGGCGGGAGGGTGAGCAGTTCTTC CAIREGREGEQFF TRBV10-3 TRBD2 . TRBJ2-1
TGTGCCAGCAGATCTAGGAGGCCTAGAAGGGAAGCTTTCTTT CASRSRRPRREAFF TRBV27 . few TRBJ1-1